This T cell receptor beta chain was retrieved from a study of tumor-infiltrating lymphocytes in localized non-small cell lung cancer. Whole-study context: Tumor tissue and non-adjacent uninvolved lung came from each patient. General study points: Available tissue quantity limited TCR sequencing to a patient subset.

To note about this clone: What it binds is unknown.

Looked up from germline, CDR1 is SGHTA and CDR2 is FQGNSA. This CDR3 is 15 amino acids long. V gave up 8 bases and J gave up 3 bases; unmatched junction bases: 6. Sequencing used immunoSEQ multiplex PCR; TCRdb keeps in-frame clones, though not all of them. The top ten clones hold about 6.5% of a sample with more than 20,000 clones, around 78% of them seen once. The V call is TRBV7-2, the J call TRBJ2-7; 14 bases map to TRBD2. This sequence originates from a human donor with non-small cell lung cancer. Sequencing was done on a sample of lung tumor tissue. This CDR3 is CASGLAGGTNYEQYF. The CDR3 nucleotides are TGTGCCAGCGGACTAGCGGGGGGAACCAACTACGAGCAGTACTTC.